Each of the 3 T cell receptor beta chains below was sequenced from the same sample in a study of control samples from healthy donors and cancer patients. Sequencing was performed with immunoSEQ multiplex PCR; in TCRdb, only in-frame clones are kept and a portion is missing. The sample holds some 130,000 clones, roughly 91% seen once. Sequenced sample: PBMCs. The receptors were sampled from a man aged 50-60 years with head and neck cancer.

J is TRBJ1-1 and V is TRBV18; D gene uncertain. V lost 6 bases to trimming and J lost 7 bases, with 27 bases between them. CDR1 and CDR2 (germline): KGHSH, LQKENI. The CDR3 runs 17 residues. The CDR3 loop is CASSRLPVTLNKNEAFF. In DNA form, the CDR3 reads TGTGCCAGCTCCCGTTTACCCGTTACCCTCAACAAGAATGAAGCTTTCTTT.

The chain employs TRBV27 and TRBJ2-7; D is possibly TRBD1 (5 bases). CDR1 and CDR2 from the germline V gene are MNHEY and SMNVEV (reference sequence). V lost 2 bases, J lost 4 bases, and 9 bases lay in between. The CDR3 is made up of 13 amino acids. The CDR3 spells CASSLPGRYEQYF. The CDR3 coding sequence is TGTGCCAGCAGTTTACCAGGGCGGTACGAGCAGTACTTC.

This clone was seen once. The chain uses TRBV19 and TRBJ1-4, with D possibly being TRBD1 (6 bases). Germline CDR1 is LNHDA and CDR2 is SQIVND (reference sequence). Trimming shortened V by 6 bases and J by 2 bases, and 16 bases separated the two germline ends. The length of the CDR3 is 16 residues. The CDR3 sequence: CASSLAGAGTNEKLFF. CDR3 DNA: TGTGCCAGTAGCCTGGCAGGGGCTGGGACTAATGAAAAACTGTTTTTT.